The next 21 T cell receptor beta chains were all read from a single sample in a study of shared clonotypes between healthy human individuals. The repertoire was sequenced with immunoSEQ multiplex PCR; TCRdb's copy has only in-frame clones and lacks some. The table has over a million clones, nearly 99% seen once. Sequenced: naive CD4+ T cells sorted from blood. The subset was: CD45RA+ positively selected. The source of these receptors is a man aged 25 to 45 in good health.

The chain uses TRBV29-1 and TRBJ1-2; D is possibly TRBD1 (6 bases). Germline lookup yields CDR1 SQVTM and CDR2 ANQGSEA. The CDR3 sequence is 14 residues long. V lost 5 bases, J lost 0 bases, and 13 bases lay in between. The CDR3 DNA reads as TGCAGCGTTCATGCAGAGGGGGCTAACTATGGCTACACCTTC. Amino acid sequence: CSVHAEGANYGYTF.

The V gene is TRBV28, the J gene TRBJ2-7, with TRBD1 as a possible D gene (5 bases). V was clipped by 2 bases and J by 12 bases, with 17 bases between them. Per germline, CDR1 MDHEN and CDR2 SYDVKM. The CDR3 runs 13 residues. In DNA, the CDR3 is TGTGCCAGCAGTTTAGTCTTGACAGATACACCGTACTTC. This encodes CASSLVLTDTPYF.

The chain joins TRBV7-6 to TRBJ1-2, with TRBD1 matching 7 bases. With 5 bases clipped from V and 3 bases from J, the junction kept 6 bases outside the gene matches. CDR3 length: 14 residues. CDR1 SGHVS and CDR2 FNYEAQ come from the germline V gene. The CDR3 nucleotides read TGTGCCAGCAGCCCCGGCCAGGGGGACTATGGCTACACCTTC. It translates to CASSPGQGDYGYTF.

The V call is TRBV27, the J call TRBJ2-7; D tentatively fits TRBD1 or TRBD2 (7 bases each). CDR1 is MNHEY, CDR2 SMNVEV, per germline (reference sequence). V was trimmed by 8 bases and J by 3 bases, leaving 14 bases between them. The CDR3 totals 13 residues. CDR3 coding DNA: TGTGCCAGCTGGTTCAGGGGGGGCTACGAGCAGTACTTC. Its translation is CASWFRGGYEQYF.

The chain links TRBV28 to TRBJ2-6, with D perhaps TRBD1 (5 bases). V dropped 7 bases and J dropped 4 bases, with 11 bases sitting between them. The CDR3 runs to 14 residues. Per the germline V gene, CDR1 is MDHEN and CDR2 is SYDVKM. Here the CDR3 reads CASNSPGGANVLTF. Written as DNA, the CDR3 is TGTGCCAGCAACTCACCAGGGGGGGCCAACGTCCTGACTTTC.

The chain combines TRBV2 with TRBJ2-7; TRBD2 is a possible D gene (5 bases). The length of the CDR3 is 13 residues. V gave up 2 bases and J gave up 7 bases, with 12 bases separating them. Germline loops: CDR1 SNHLY, CDR2 FYNNEI. CDR3 sequence: CASSEPPGWEQYF. The CDR3, as DNA: TGTGCCAGCAGTGAACCGCCGGGGTGGGAGCAGTACTTC.

The chain links TRBV7-6 to TRBJ2-7; TRBD2 agrees at 7 bases. This CDR3 contains 17 residues. CDR1 SGHVS and CDR2 FNYEAQ come from the germline V gene. After removal of 0 bases from V and 3 bases from J, the junction contained 11 bases not matched to a gene. CDR3 region: CASSLAVVAGVGYEQYF. The DNA for the CDR3 is TGTGCCAGCAGCTTAGCGGTTGTGGCGGGAGTGGGCTACGAGCAGTACTTC.

The chain employs TRBV7-9 and TRBJ1-1; no clear D. V dropped 1 base and J dropped 6 bases, with 15 bases sitting between them. The germline V gene has CDR1 SEHNR and CDR2 FQNEAQ (reference sequence). CDR3 length: 15 residues. The CDR3 spells CASSLGEGRRSEAFF. The CDR3 DNA reads TGTGCCAGCAGCTTAGGGGAAGGACGTAGGTCTGAAGCTTTCTTT.

This rearrangement joins TRBV10-3 to TRBJ1-2, with 7 nucleotides matching TRBD1. J lost 2 bases, V lost 11 bases, and 8 bases had no gene match. The CDR3 is made up of 13 amino acids. Looked up from germline, CDR1 is ENHRY and CDR2 is SYGVKD. The CDR3 sequence is CASSPGQNYGYTF. For the CDR3, the DNA is TGTGCCTCCTCACCGGGACAGAACTATGGCTACACCTTC.

The chain employs TRBV5-1 and TRBJ2-4, with 12 bases aligning to TRBD2. Per germline, CDR1 SGHRS and CDR2 YFSETQ. V shed 1 base and J 5 bases; nucleotides not matched to a gene: 4. The CDR3 loop spans 16 amino acids. CDR3 DNA: TGCGCCAGCAGCTTGACTAGCGGGAGGACTGAAAACATTCAGTACTTC. Translation gives CASSLTSGRTENIQYF.

Written as DNA, the CDR3 is TGCGCCAGCAGCTTGGGTCCCGGGATCCGCACTGAAGCTTTCTTT. It is translated as CASSLGPGIRTEAFF. This sequence joins TRBV5-1 and TRBJ1-1; D uncertain. V was clipped by 0 bases and J by 4 bases, with 13 bases between them. Per germline, CDR1 SGHRS and CDR2 YFSETQ. This CDR3 spans 15 amino acids.

The chain couples TRBV5-1 to TRBJ2-7, with D tentatively TRBD2 (6 bases). CDR1 SGHRS and CDR2 YFSETQ come from the germline V gene. The V end lost 0 bases, the J end lost 2 bases, and 15 bases lay between the germline ends. The CDR3 loop spans 16 amino acids. The CDR3 nucleotides are TGCGCCAGCAGCTTGGGGGGACTTCCTAAGACCTACGAGCAGTACTTC. It is translated as CASSLGGLPKTYEQYF.

This chain connects TRBV4-1 to TRBJ2-2; D is undetermined. CDR3 length equals 14 residues. In germline, CDR1 is MGHRA, CDR2 YSYEKL. V lost 0 bases and J lost 8, with 10 bases in between. In DNA, the CDR3 is TGCGCCAGCAGCCAAGAACGCCTCGCAGGGGAGCTGTTTTTT. This encodes CASSQERLAGELFF.

This sequence joins TRBV5-1 and TRBJ2-2, with 7 bases aligning to TRBD1. With 6 bases clipped from V and 8 bases from J, the junction kept 13 bases outside the gene matches. Germline CDR1 and CDR2: SGHRS and YFSETQ. This CDR3 region has 15 residues. The DNA for the CDR3 is TGCGCCAGCACCCCTGACAGGGTGCACATGGGGGAGCTGTTTTTT. Residues: CASTPDRVHMGELFF. Variable domain in full (rest from reference TRBV5-1 and TRBJ2-2): KAGVTQTPRYLIKTRGQQVTLSCSPISGHRSVSWYQQTPGQGLQFLFEYFSETQRNKGNFPGRFSGRQFSNSRSEMNVSTLELGDSALYLCASTPDRVHMGELFFGEGSRLTVL.

This clone was found once. This sequence joins TRBV19 and TRBJ2-7, with TRBD2 matching 10 bases. Trimming at V came to 3 bases and at J to 2 bases, leaving 4 bases not matched to a gene. Germline CDR1 reads LNHDA; CDR2 reads SQIVND (reference sequence). The CDR3 is made up of 15 amino acids. This chain's CDR3 is CASSILAGDPYEQYF. The DNA for the CDR3 is TGTGCCAGTAGTATCCTAGCGGGAGACCCCTACGAGCAGTACTTC.

The V gene is TRBV9, the J gene TRBJ2-3, with D unclear. The CDR3 totals 15 residues. V dropped 1 base and J dropped 0 bases, with 9 bases sitting between them. CDR1 SGDLS and CDR2 YYNGEE come from the germline V gene. The CDR3: CASSVSPSSTDTQYF. CDR3 DNA: TGTGCCAGCAGCGTAAGTCCTTCTAGCACAGATACGCAGTATTTT.

The chain recombines TRBV18 with TRBJ2-7; D uncertain. The CDR3 extends over 15 amino acids. Germline V gives CDR1 KGHSH, CDR2 LQKENI. Between the trimmed V and J ends, which lost 3 bases and 5 bases, there was a span of 17 bases. CDR3 region: CASSPLPSIRNEQYF. CDR3 in DNA: TGTGCCAGCTCACCCCTGCCCTCGATAAGGAACGAGCAGTACTTC.

V gene TRBV19 combines with J gene TRBJ2-5, with D possibly being TRBD2 (6 bases). The CDR3 is 15 residues long. V shed 5 bases and J shed 1 base, with 14 bases lying between them. Germline CDR1 and CDR2: LNHDA and SQIVND (reference sequence). Here the CDR3 reads CASSYTGGAQETQYF. CDR3 bases: TGTGCCAGTAGTTATACTGGAGGGGCCCAAGAGACCCAGTACTTC. The full variable domain, its missing parts supplied by reference TRBV19 and TRBJ2-5, is DGGITQSPKYLFRKEGQNVTLSCEQNLNHDAMYWYRQDPGQGLRLIYYSQIVNDFQKGDIAEGYSVSREKKESFPLTVTSAQKNPTAFYLCASSYTGGAQETQYFGPGTRLLVL.

The V and J genes are TRBV5-1 and TRBJ1-1; D remains ambiguous. Per germline, CDR1 SGHRS and CDR2 YFSETQ. The ends were cut back, 5 bases at V and 1 base at J, with 9 bases in the middle. The CDR3 is made up of 13 amino acids. CDR3 protein: CASSSRPNTEAFF. The CDR3 DNA sequence: TGCGCCAGCAGTTCCAGGCCGAACACTGAAGCTTTCTTT.

The chain has TRBV11-2 and TRBJ2-2; 7 nucleotides match TRBD1. Germline lookup yields CDR1 SGHAT and CDR2 FQNNGV. Trimming cost V 4 bases and J 2 bases; bases outside gene matches: 4. The CDR3 runs to 15 residues. Written as DNA, the CDR3 is TGTGCCAGCAGCTCAAACAGGGGTAACACCGGGGAGCTGTTTTTT. Its protein is CASSSNRGNTGELFF.

V and J are TRBV5-4 and TRBJ2-5, with TRBD2 matching 14 bases. Germline V gene sequence: CDR1 SGHNT, CDR2 YYREEE (reference sequence). This CDR3 has 16 amino acids. With 2 bases clipped from V and 4 bases from J, the junction kept 4 bases outside the gene matches. The DNA for the CDR3 is TGTGCCAGCAGCTTCGGGACTAGCGGGAGCCCAGAGACCCAGTACTTC. This encodes CASSFGTSGSPETQYF.